Each of the 6 T cell receptor beta chains below was sequenced from the same sample in a study of Tregs in tolerant kidney transplant recipients. TCRdb keeps only in-frame clones here, not all; method: immunoSEQ multiplex PCR. This repertoire includes about 5,300 clones. Recipients received nonmyeloablative bone marrow transplants from related graft donors, with transient mixed chimerism. The input for sequencing was CD4+ T cells from blood (PBMCs), taken about 15 months after the transplant. The receptors were gathered from a human patient who received a combined kidney and bone marrow transplant. Some T cells may arise from the graft donor.

The CDR3 DNA, read in part, is TGTGCCAGCAGTGAGCGACTAGCGGGGGGCAACAATGAG. It specifies CASSERLAGGNNE. The whole CDR3 sequence is CASSERLAGGNNEQFF. The chain links TRBV6-4 to TRBJ2-1, with 13 bases matching TRBD2. The CDR3 is cut off 3 residues early in the read; its end comes from the germline J gene. V dropped 3 bases and J dropped 5; count of bases not matched to a gene: 4. Germline values: CDR1 MRHNA, CDR2 SNTAGT. The CDR3 consists of 16 residues.

This clone counts as medium-sized (0.01 to 0.1%) by frequency. The read gets to within 3 residues of the CDR3 end, and the germline J gene fills in the rest. This chain uses TRBV7-9 with TRBJ2-2; 10 positions agree with TRBD1. V lost 5 bases to trimming and J lost 4 bases; unmatched junction nucleotides: 4. Germline V CDR1 and CDR2: SEHNR, FQNEAQ (reference sequence). CDR3 length equals 15 residues. The covered CDR3 bases are TGTGCCAGCAGCCTCCGGGACAGGGGCACCGGGGAG. This codes for CASSLRDRGTGE. The entire CDR3 protein is CASSLRDRGTGELFF.

CDR3: CASSIRQLDTQYF. The CDR3 bases that were read are TGTGCCAGCAGCATAAGACAGTTAGATACG. This chain links TRBV6-2 or TRBV6-3 with TRBJ2-3, with D maybe TRBD1 (5 bases). The CDR3 extends 3 residues past the end of the read, so its final part is completed from the germline J gene. V shed 6 bases and J shed 5 bases, with 12 bases lying between them. Germline CDR1 MNHEY, CDR2 SVGEGT. The CDR3 extends over 13 amino acids.

Points on this clone: The read ends 3 residues early relative to the CDR3; the germline J gene fills the gap. The J gene is TRBJ2-7, the V gene TRBV24-1; no definite D call. Germline-derived CDR1 and CDR2 are KGHDR and SFDVKD. V lost 5 bases and J 1 base, leaving 8 bases between the germline ends. The CDR3 is 13 residues long. The part of the CDR3 DNA that was read is TGTGCCACCAGTGGTGCAGGTTCCTACGAG. Residues: CATSGAGSYE. The CDR3 reads in full as CATSGAGSYEQYF.

Note on this clone: Sequencing ends 3 residues short of the CDR3 end; the germline J gene provides the rest. This chain connects TRBV10-3 to TRBJ1-2, with no clear D. The CDR3 is 11 amino acids. CDR1 ENHRY and CDR2 SYGVKD come from the germline V gene. V lost 8 bases and J 4 bases, leaving 8 bases between the germline ends. The CDR3 bases that were read are TGTGCCATCGAAGGGCGCTATGGC. It specifies CAIEGRYG. The full CDR3 sequence reads CAIEGRYGYTF.

This clone ranks as medium-sized in terms of frequency. The read stops 3 residues short of the end of the CDR3; the missing end is completed from the germline J gene. The rearrangement joins TRBV20-1 to TRBJ2-3; TRBD2 matches 8 bases. The germline CDR1 and CDR2 sequences are DFQATT and SNEGSKA (reference sequence). With 0 bases clipped from V and 3 bases from J, the junction kept 2 bases outside the gene matches. The CDR3 loop spans 14 amino acids. The CDR3 loop is CSAREVAGTDTQYF. CDR3 bases read: TGCAGTGCTAGAGAAGTAGCGGGGACAGATACG.